This TCR beta chain was observed in a study of blood T cell repertoires in COVID-19 (dated by TCRdb to 2018 to 2020). In the study overall: Samples covering the acute and convalescent phases of COVID-19 were provided by collaborators in the United States, Italy and Spain. Samples came from the ongoing ImmuneRACE study (first 160 participants) plus 1,254 subjects from 6 global collaborators. Sample metadata almost always included a de-identified subject ID, COVID-19 status, age in years and sex. The prospective study material was composed of cDNA or gDNA derived from T cells, B-cell-depleted T cells, or PBMCs. Where available, HLA class I and class II types were taken from metadata supplied by the sample provider and were not determined by assay-based typing. Subjects who had been exposed to COVID-19, were actively infected with it, or had recovered from it provided the deeply sampled blood TCRbeta repertoires that made up the dataset. The repertoires were made available in a free public database intended to serve as a resource for research on the immune response to SARS-CoV-2. The paper as a whole reports these results and caveats: The amount of clinical and demographic metadata varied by source and participant and was provided uncurated.

TCRbeta CDR3 regions were amplified from genomic DNA by means of the immunoSEQ Assay, a bias-controlled multiplex PCR. The authors' analysis ran thus. Within the assay, amplification of reference gene primers was used to estimate how many nucleated cells each sample contained. To quantify the absolute abundance of each unique TCRbeta CDR3 rearrangement, sequence reads were collapsed and filtered. Productive Simpson clonality was computed per sample as the square root of Simpson's diversity index over productive rearrangements. TCRdb holds this immuneACCESS table with in-frame rearrangements only. Some clones are missing; in checked studies, unresolved V genes explain under half, and the rest has no known cause. V, J and clone size are taken as reported in that table, and D and trimming were inferred from the DNA itself. Present in this sample are 150,000 to 180,000 clones, 70% to 85% of which were seen just once. The top ten constitute over 0.55% of the sample.

One collaborating source in Seattle enrolled patients during active infection and followed them longitudinally through the course of disease. The collaborating institutions used their own protocols to collect whole blood in K2EDTA tubes. For TCRbeta analysis, collaborator samples were shipped as frozen whole blood, as isolated PBMCs, or as DNA extracted from either sample type. As concerns this clone: It has no known antigen specificity. Per-nucleotide qualities are absent, and no much larger clonotype sits a single base away.

Counted from cysteine to phenylalanine, this CDR3 has 13 amino acids. Only CDR3 DNA remains: 39 bases, in frame from the first base. Via the germline V gene, CDR1 is SGDLS and CDR2 YYNGEE. A distance of 9 bases separates the germline ends of V and J, which lose 4 bases and 2 bases respectively. The chain links TRBV9 with TRBJ1-2; the D gene remains uncertain. The clonotype was recovered from a man aged 60-69 years with COVID-19, enrolled during active disease. Sequencing was carried out using peripheral blood. CDR3 reads: CASSHQVNYGYTF. DNA sequence: TGTGCCAGCAGCCACCAGGTGAACTATGGCTACACCTTC.